The source of this TCR beta chain is a study of Ad26.COV2.S vaccination and SARS-CoV-2 variants. Whole-study context: Dosing was one shot or two shots 56 days apart. Overall study results and limits: It is possible that the TCR breadth and depth analyses underestimated the total T cell responses. After vaccination, reports described spike-specific CD8+ and CD4+ T cell responses as showing substantial breadth.

Some clones are missing from TCRdb's copy, which holds only in-frame ones; the method was immunoSEQ multiplex PCR. The table records 350,000 to 500,000 clones, approximately 89% of them present only once. A remark on this clone: Its antigen is as yet unknown.

As to treatment: approximately 18 received Ad26.COV2.S at low or high dose, single or two shots; 5 received placebo; per-sample allocation not given. Collection of the samples took place on day 63 after the first injection of vaccine or placebo. Wuhan-strain SARS-CoV-2 spike was expressed by the Ad26 vector that made up the vaccine. Between the trimmed V and J ends, which lost 3 bases and 14 bases, there was a span of 14 bases. Germline values: CDR1 LNHDA, CDR2 SQIVND (reference sequence). The CDR3 runs to 12 residues. Specimen: peripheral blood, collected in a trial of Ad26.COV2.S vaccine versus placebo. The receptor was isolated from a person between 18 and 65 years old who received the Ad26.COV2.S COVID-19 vaccine or a placebo. The rearrangement uses TRBV19 and TRBJ1-5; TRBD1 might be the D (5 bases). The CDR3 loop is CASSIETARKHF. The CDR3 DNA sequence: TGTGCCAGTAGTATTGAGACAGCTAGAAAGCATTTT.